Below, 16 T cell receptor beta chains from the same sample are listed, as sequenced in a study of OX40 agonist ivuxolimab in advanced cancers. Libraries were prepared by immunoSEQ multiplex PCR; TCRdb keeps only in-frame clonotypes and omits some of them. The sample carries some 5,100 clones, 85% to 90% recorded once. The sample here was CD4+ or CD8+ T cells sorted from blood, taken in a trial of the OX40 agonist ivuxolimab. These receptors originate from an adult with an advanced solid tumor such as melanoma, head and neck, liver or kidney cancer.

Only one count was recorded for this clone. This chain joins TRBV7-6 and TRBJ2-7, with unresolved D. Germline assignment: CDR1 SGHVS and CDR2 FNYEAQ. V was clipped by 3 bases and J by 3 bases, with 12 bases between them. The CDR3 extends over 14 amino acids. CDR3 sequence (DNA): TGTGCCAGCAGCTTGGGCGTCACTGACTACGAGCAGTACTTC. The encoded protein is CASSLGVTDYEQYF.

The rearrangement joins TRBV2 to TRBJ1-2; D might be TRBD1 (6 bases). The V gene lost 10 bases and the J gene lost 2 bases, with 14 bases spanning the gap. This CDR3 has 13 residues. CDR1 is SNHLY and CDR2 is FYNNEI in the germline V gene. CDR3 region: CATHPRGNYGYTF. CDR3 sequence (DNA): TGTGCCACACACCCTAGGGGGAACTATGGCTACACCTTC.

The rearrangement uses TRBV2 and TRBJ2-7; 11 bases agree with TRBD1. The CDR3 consists of 14 residues. CDR1 is SNHLY, CDR2 FYNNEI, per germline. V trimming: 0 bases; J trimming: 13 bases; junction bases outside the gene matches: 8. CDR3 DNA sequence: TGTGCCAGCAGTGAAGCGCGGGGGACAGGGGGAATCTACTTC. It is translated as CASSEARGTGGIYF.

This chain uses TRBV29-1 with TRBJ2-7; D is uncertain. This CDR3 has 12 amino acids. The V gene lost 4 bases and the J gene lost 0 bases, with 7 bases spanning the gap. Looked up from germline, CDR1 is SQVTM and CDR2 is ANQGSEA. In DNA form, the CDR3 reads TGCAGCGTTGCTGGGATCTCCTACGAGCAGTACTTC. It specifies CSVAGISYEQYF.

In DNA, the CDR3 is TGTGCCAGCCATCTTAGCTACGAGCAGTACTTC. The encoded protein is CASHLSYEQYF. The V and J genes are TRBV2 and TRBJ2-7, with D unresolved. V gave up 8 bases and J gave up 3 bases, with 8 bases separating them. CDR3 length equals 11 residues. The germline gives CDR1 SNHLY, CDR2 FYNNEI. Complete variable domain (other parts from reference TRBV2 and TRBJ2-7): EPEVTQTPSHQVTQMGQEVILRCVPISNHLYFYWYRQILGQKVEFLVSFYNNEISEKSEIFDDQFSVERPDGSNFTLKIRSTKLEDSAMYFCASHLSYEQYFGPGTRLTVT.

This clone occurred a few times. The rearrangement joins TRBV6-1 to TRBJ2-1, with D maybe TRBD2 (6 bases). CDR3 size: 19 residues. Looked up from germline, CDR1 is MNHNS and CDR2 is SASEGT. V shed 1 base and J shed 0 bases, with 19 bases lying between them. The CDR3: CASSEVHGGSGYSYNEQFF. CDR3 in DNA: TGTGCCAGCAGTGAAGTGCATGGGGGTAGCGGTTACTCCTACAATGAGCAGTTCTTC.

In this sample, this clone turned up a few times. The chain links TRBV9 to TRBJ2-7, with D uncertain. Germline V gene lookup returns CDR1 SGDLS and CDR2 YYNGEE. V dropped 0 bases and J dropped 1 base, with 5 bases sitting between them. The CDR3 spans 13 residues. CDR3 DNA sequence: TGTGCCAGCAGCGTAGATGAGTCCTACGAGCAGTACTTC. Encoded protein: CASSVDESYEQYF.

V is TRBV7-2 and J is TRBJ2-1; 8 bases fit TRBD2. CDR1 and CDR2 (germline): SGHTA, FQGNSA. With V trimmed by 8 bases and J by 3 bases, 15 bases remained unmatched. CDR3 length: 17 amino acids. The CDR3 region is CASAPFHREGGYNEQFF. For the CDR3, the DNA is TGTGCCAGCGCCCCTTTTCATCGGGAGGGGGGCTACAATGAGCAGTTCTTC. Combining the CDR3 with reference TRBV7-2 and TRBJ2-1 gives the whole variable domain GAGVSQSPSNKVTEKGKDVELRCDPISGHTALYWYRQSLGQGLEFLIYFQGNSAPDKSGLPSDRFSAERTGGSVSTLTIQRTQQEDSAVYLCASAPFHREGGYNEQFFGPGTRLTVL.

In its sample, this clone was seen once. This chain uses TRBV11-2 with TRBJ2-7, with TRBD1 matching over 7 bases. The germline gives CDR1 SGHAT, CDR2 FQNNGV. CDR3 length equals 15 residues. The J segment lost 0 bases and the V segment lost 6 bases, leaving 8 bases of the junction unmatched. CDR3 DNA sequence: TGTGCCAGCAGTTCTACAGGGGCGGGCTCCTACGAGCAGTACTTC. Its translation: CASSSTGAGSYEQYF.

The rearrangement joins TRBV7-8 to TRBJ1-5, with D uncertain. The CDR3 extends over 16 amino acids. Trimming cost V 1 base and J 3 bases, with 13 bases left between them. The V gene's germline CDR1 is SGHVS and CDR2 FQNEAQ. The CDR3 DNA is TGTGCCAGCAGCTTAGGCCAGCCGGAGACCAATCAGCCCCAGCATTTT. It codes for CASSLGQPETNQPQHF.

The CDR3 protein is CASTPSKGLAGAQEQYF. The CDR3 DNA reads as TGTGCCAGCACCCCAAGTAAAGGACTAGCGGGAGCACAAGAGCAGTACTTC. The chain has TRBV11-2 and TRBJ2-7; 13 positions match TRBD2. The CDR3 has 17 residues. Trimming removed 7 bases from V and 7 bases from J; junction bases left unmatched: 16. From germline, CDR1 is SGHAT and CDR2 FQNNGV.

The chain joins TRBV6-4 to TRBJ1-2, with TRBD1 matching 10 bases. The V gene's germline CDR1 is MRHNA and CDR2 SNTAGT. The ends lost 0 bases at V and 6 bases at J; junction bases unmatched: 4. The CDR3 has 15 amino acids. Written as DNA, the CDR3 is TGTGCCAGCAGTGACTCAGGGACAGGGGAAAATGGCTACACCTTC. Its translation: CASSDSGTGENGYTF.

This chain uses TRBV5-5 with TRBJ2-6, with 8 bases lining up with TRBD2. The CDR3 runs 18 residues. CDR1 is SGHKS and CDR2 is YYEKEE in the germline V gene (reference sequence). With 1 base clipped from V and 0 bases from J, the junction kept 6 bases outside the gene matches. The CDR3 coding sequence is TGTGCCAGCAGCTTGTACGGGACTAGTTTCTCTGGGGCCAACGTCCTGACTTTC. Translation: CASSLYGTSFSGANVLTF.

For this clone: At one end the junction does not follow the germline gene, possibly because of a read error. The chain recombines TRBV12-5 with TRBJ2-3; unclear D gene. CDR1 and CDR2 (germline): LGHNT, FRNRAP. The CDR3 is 12 residues long. The CDR3 DNA reads TGTGCTAGTGGTTTGGACACACATACGCAGTATTTT. Residues: CASGLDTHTQYF. The complete variable domain, with remaining parts taken from reference TRBV12-5 and TRBJ2-3, reads DARVTQTPRHKVTEMGQEVTMRCQPILGHNTVFWYRQTMMQGLELLAYFRNRAPLDDSGMPKDRFSAEMPDATLATLKIQPSEPRDSAVYFCASGLDTHTQYFGPGTRLTVL.

The chain couples TRBV7-9 to TRBJ2-7; no clear D gene. Trimming took off 1 base at V and 2 bases at J, with 6 bases between the two ends. Germline CDR1 and CDR2: SEHNR and FQNEAQ (reference sequence). CDR3 size: 13 residues. Here the CDR3 DNA reads TGTGCCAGCAGCTTAGAAAATCCCTACGAGCAGTACTTC. It yields the protein CASSLENPYEQYF.

The CDR3 nucleotides are TGTGCCAGCAGCGAGGATAACGCCGCCTACGAGCAGTACTTC. Protein sequence: CASSEDNAAYEQYF. The chain employs TRBV11-2 and TRBJ2-7; D not certain. The length of the CDR3 is 14 residues. Germline CDR1 SGHAT, CDR2 FQNNGV. Between the trimmed V and J ends, which lost 5 bases and 2 bases, there was a span of 13 bases. The variable domain in full, completed from reference TRBV11-2 and TRBJ2-7, reads EAGVAQSPRYKIIEKRQSVAFWCNPISGHATLYWYQQILGQGPKLLIQFQNNGVVDDSQLPKDRFSAERLKGVDSTLKIQPAKLEDSAVYLCASSEDNAAYEQYFGPGTRLTVT.